The text below deals with one T cell receptor beta chain. Measured with immunoSEQ multiplex PCR; TCRdb has only the in-frame clones, and not every one. This sample has roughly 98,000 clones, with roughly 82% found just once. This sample is drawn from a study of control samples from healthy donors and cancer patients. The CDR3 runs 13 residues. Germline V gene sequence: CDR1 KGHSH, CDR2 LQKENI. V gave up 3 bases and J gave up 4 bases; unmatched junction bases: 3. The receptor was isolated from a woman in her sixties or seventies in good health. The sequenced sample consisted of blood. The V call is TRBV18, the J call TRBJ2-7, with 7 bases lining up with TRBD2. CDR3: CASSPGLLYEQYF. The CDR3 bases are TGTGCCAGCTCACCGGGACTACTGTACGAGCAGTACTTC.